Following are 13 T cell receptor beta chains from one sample sequenced in a study of shared clonotypes between healthy human individuals. Some clones are missing from TCRdb's copy, which holds only in-frame ones; the method was immunoSEQ multiplex PCR. The sample shows a few million clones, approximately 90% of them seen only once. Sequenced sample: naive CD4+ T cells from PBMCs. The subset: CD45RA+ positively selected. Every receptor here comes from a man between 18 and 29 years old in good health. Some clones in this sample may be carry-over from other donors' samples.

This clone is a singleton in its sample. The chain has TRBV11-1 and TRBJ2-1; unclear D gene. CDR1 and CDR2 (germline): SGHAT, FQDESV (reference sequence). The CDR3 has 13 residues. Trimming removed 8 bases from V and 6 bases from J, with 14 bases in between. The CDR3 region has the DNA TGTGCCAGCGCATACTCCACCAGCAATGAGCAGTTCTTC. It translates to CASAYSTSNEQFF.

As regards this clone: Other DNA sequences in the sample encode the same CDR3. J is TRBJ2-1 and V is TRBV9, with D possibly being TRBD1 (5 bases). CDR1 is SGDLS, CDR2 YYNGEE, per germline. Trimming took off 3 bases at V and 10 bases at J, with 8 bases between the two ends. The CDR3 spans 11 residues. DNA for the CDR3: TGTGCCAGCAGCGCCCCAGGGGAGCAGTTCTTC. This encodes CASSAPGEQFF.

The genes are TRBV12-5 and TRBJ2-1, with 7 bases that match TRBD2. The length of the CDR3 is 14 residues. The germline gives CDR1 LGHNT, CDR2 FRNRAP. J was trimmed by 6 bases and V by 6 bases; bases with no gene match: 8. CDR3 sequence (DNA): TGTGCTAGTGGCCGGGGGGTGTCATCCAATGAGCAGTTCTTC. Its translation: CASGRGVSSNEQFF.

The chain has TRBV11-2 and TRBJ2-5; 7 nucleotides align to TRBD2. The V gene end was trimmed by 3 bases and the J gene end by 5 bases; junction bases not matched to a gene: 3. The CDR3 is made up of 13 amino acids. The germline gives CDR1 SGHAT, CDR2 FQNNGV. Written as DNA, the CDR3 is TGTGCCAGCAGCTTTACCGGGGGGGAGACCCAGTACTTC. Protein sequence: CASSFTGGETQYF.

This sequence joins TRBV25-1 and TRBJ2-3; a possible D gene is TRBD1 (6 bases). Germline CDR1 reads MGHDK; CDR2 reads SYGVNS. The CDR3 is 14 amino acids. The ends were cut back, 8 bases at V and 2 bases at J, with 14 bases in the middle. The CDR3 nucleotides are TGTGCCAGCCCCGGGGACAAGGACACAGATACGCAGTATTTT. Its translation is CASPGDKDTDTQYF.

Here the CDR3 reads CASSLGGTRANEQFF. CDR3 bases: TGTGCCAGCAGTTTAGGTGGGACTAGGGCCAATGAGCAGTTCTTC. The chain employs TRBV28 and TRBJ2-1; 8 nucleotides align to TRBD2. J was trimmed by 6 bases and V by 2 bases; bases with no gene match: 6. Germline lookup yields CDR1 MDHEN and CDR2 SYDVKM. The CDR3 has 15 amino acids.

This chain links TRBV18 with TRBJ2-5; 7 bases line up with TRBD1. The ends lost 3 bases at V and 5 bases at J; junction bases unmatched: 9. CDR1 KGHSH and CDR2 LQKENI come from the germline V gene. This CDR3 region has 15 residues. The CDR3 region is CASSPVPGTEETQYF. The CDR3 region has the DNA TGTGCCAGCTCACCTGTACCTGGGACAGAGGAGACCCAGTACTTC.

To note about this clone: Different DNA sequences within this sample yield the same CDR3. CDR3 amino acids: CASSRGTGANVLTF. The CDR3 nucleotides are TGTGCCAGTAGTAGGGGAACTGGGGCCAACGTCCTGACTTTC. V and J are TRBV19 and TRBJ2-6; D not resolved. Germline values: CDR1 LNHDA, CDR2 SQIVND (reference sequence). V lost 4 bases, J lost 2 bases, and 6 bases lay in between. The CDR3 contains 14 residues.

The count of this clone is one. The chain combines TRBV5-1 with TRBJ2-3; TRBD2 agrees at 7 bases. V lost 7 bases and J lost 1; bases outside the gene matches: 6. The CDR3 contains 14 residues. CDR1 and CDR2 (germline): SGHRS, YFSETQ. The CDR3 is CASAAGERTDTQYF. For the CDR3, the DNA is TGCGCCAGCGCGGCGGGAGAGCGCACAGATACGCAGTATTTT.

As concerns this clone: Within the sample, other DNA sequences also encode this same CDR3. V usage is TRBV18 and J usage is TRBJ1-5; D not resolved. The CDR3 is 15 residues long. The V end lost 3 bases, the J end lost 0 bases, and 9 bases lay between the germline ends. CDR1 is KGHSH, CDR2 LQKENI, per germline. The CDR3 spells CASSPTVNSNQPQHF. Here the CDR3 DNA reads TGTGCCAGCTCACCGACGGTAAATAGCAATCAGCCCCAGCATTTT.

The chain links TRBV7-9 to TRBJ2-5, with D possibly matching TRBD1 (6 bases). Looked up from germline, CDR1 is SEHNR and CDR2 is FQNEAQ (reference sequence). This CDR3 has 15 residues. Trimming pared 1 base from V and 4 bases from J, leaving 13 bases between. The CDR3 coding sequence is TGTGCCAGCAGCTTAGTTGGCAGGGGTGGAGAGACCCAGTACTTC. This gives the protein CASSLVGRGGETQYF.

The gene calls are TRBV2 and TRBJ1-3; unclear D gene. Trimming shortened V by 4 bases and J by 0 bases, and 7 bases separated the two germline ends. CDR1 is SNHLY, CDR2 FYNNEI, per germline. The CDR3 consists of 14 residues. Here the CDR3 reads CASSAMSSGNTIYF. The CDR3 coding sequence is TGTGCCAGCAGTGCGATGAGCTCTGGAAACACCATATATTTT.

The chain joins TRBV6-6 to TRBJ1-5; 7 nucleotides line up with TRBD1. This CDR3 is built from 14 residues. From germline, CDR1 is MNHNY and CDR2 SVGAGI (reference sequence). After removal of 4 bases from V and 2 bases from J, the junction contained 2 bases not matched to a gene. CDR3 bases: TGTGCCAGCAGTTGGGGACAGCGCAATCAGCCCCAGCATTTT. Protein product: CASSWGQRNQPQHF.